This entry concerns a single TCR beta chain. Its specific antigen is unknown. Base qualities are missing; no much larger clone stands one base away. This sample stems from a study of blood T cell repertoires in COVID-19 (dated by TCRdb to the early 2020s). In the study overall: Samples from collaborators originated in the United States, Italy and Spain and spanned both the acute and convalescent phases of COVID-19. The material from the prospective study consisted of cDNA or gDNA derived from T cells, B-cell-depleted T cells, or PBMCs. The samples were drawn from two sources: the first 160 participants of the ongoing ImmuneRACE study, and 1,254 subjects contributed by 6 global collaborators. Where HLA class I and class II types were available, the types were taken from metadata supplied by the sample provider, not from assay-based typing. The repertoires were released in a freely available public database meant as a resource for research on the immune response to SARS-CoV-2. Sample metadata almost always included a de-identified subject ID, COVID-19 status, age in years and sex. Subjects who had been exposed to COVID-19, were actively infected with it, or had recovered from it provided the deeply sampled blood TCRbeta repertoires that made up the dataset. What the research found in general, with its limitations: The amount of clinical and demographic metadata varied by source and participant and was provided uncurated.

One collaborating source in Seattle enrolled patients during active infection and followed them longitudinally through the course of disease. Collaborating institutions collected whole blood in K2EDTA tubes following their own protocols. Collaborator samples were shipped for TCRbeta analysis as frozen whole blood, isolated PBMCs, or DNA extracted from either sample type. The immunoSEQ Assay, a bias-controlled multiplex PCR, was used to amplify TCRbeta CDR3 regions from genomic DNA. The study's processing was this. Nucleated cell counts per sample were estimated from amplification of reference gene primers within the assay. Sequence reads were collapsed and filtered to measure the absolute abundance of every unique TCRbeta CDR3 rearrangement. Productive Simpson clonality was computed per sample as the square root of Simpson's diversity index over productive rearrangements. The clones in this table, taken by TCRdb from immuneACCESS, are in-frame only. Not every clone is retained; where verified, under half of the shortfall comes from an unresolved V gene, and the cause of the rest is unknown. That table gives V, J and clone size, and the DNA gave D and trimming. In this sample the table shows under 250,000 clones, 75% to 90% of which occur a single time. Of the sample, approximately 2.4% falls within the top ten clones.

Sample: peripheral blood. The TCR sequence derives from a young man with COVID-19, enrolled during active disease.

The CDR3 reads as follows: CASSYSGTSAYNEQFF. The bases are TGTGCCAGCAGTTACTCCGGGACTAGCGCTTACAATGAGCAGTTCTTC. The rearranged chain carries TRBV6-5 and TRBJ2-1, and 10 junctional nucleotides match TRBD2. Germline trimming: 0 bases from V, 4 bases from J; junction bases outside gene matches: 3. The CDR3 spans 16 residues, from the cysteine through the phenylalanine. Left in the record is the CDR3 DNA by itself, 48 bases read in frame from the first base. CDR1 and CDR2, looked up from the germline V gene, are MNHEY and SVGAGI.